These 24 T cell receptor beta chains share one sample of origin, sequenced in a study of T-cell reconstitution after alpha-beta-depleted transplantation in children. Unique molecular identifiers were incorporated when the TCRbeta library was constructed. TCRdb recomputed calls from the PCR reads with MiXCR, one row per CDR3 protein. Of approximately 150,000 distinct CDR3 sequences in the sample, 8.8% were seen once. The input for sequencing was PBMCs, mostly from graft donor cells, taken 180 days after TCRalphabeta/CD19-depleted stem cell transplant. Receptor source: a female patient younger than 10 who had a stem cell transplant for congenital amegakaryocytic thrombocytopenia, so the T cells may come from the graft donor.

This clonotype appeared many times. The rearrangement uses TRBV20-1 and TRBJ2-6; weak D call: TRBD1 (6 bases). The germline CDR1 and CDR2 sequences are DFQATT and SNEGSKA (reference sequence). The CDR3 loop spans 14 amino acids. The V gene lost 5 bases and the J gene lost 1 base, with 9 bases spanning the gap. CDR3 region: CSALQGSGANVLTF. CDR3 DNA: TGCAGTGCTTTACAGGGATCTGGGGCCAACGTCCTGACTTTC.

This clonotype showed up many times. The rearrangement links TRBV7-2 to TRBJ2-3, with D perhaps TRBD2 (5 bases). The CDR3 has 16 amino acids. The germline V gene encodes CDR1 SGHTA and CDR2 FQGNSA. The ends were cut back, 3 bases at V and 2 bases at J, with 15 bases in the middle. The CDR3 DNA sequence: TGTGCCAGCAGCTTTCGGCCAGCGGCTACCACAGATACGCAGTATTTT. Translated, it gives CASSFRPAATTDTQYF.

This clonotype has at least ten counts. The J gene is TRBJ2-1, the V gene TRBV16; D uncertain. V was trimmed by 3 bases and J by 6 bases, leaving 24 bases between them. Per the germline V gene, CDR1 is KGHSY and CDR2 is FQNENV. This CDR3 is 18 amino acids long. CDR3 amino acids: CASSHPTTNSMVGNEQFF. The DNA of the CDR3 is TGTGCCAGCAGCCATCCCACCACGAATAGCATGGTTGGCAATGAGCAGTTCTTC.

Ten or more counts support this clonotype. The chain combines TRBV20-1 with TRBJ2-5; no firm D call. The V gene lost 5 bases and the J gene lost 9 bases, with 19 bases spanning the gap. CDR1 DFQATT and CDR2 SNEGSKA come from the germline V gene (reference sequence). The CDR3 spans 13 residues. The CDR3 DNA follows: TGCAGTGCTGGCCTAGGGTATCCGGTGGCCCAGTACTTC. As protein: CSAGLGYPVAQYF.

At least ten counts were recorded for this clonotype. The chain joins TRBV10-3 to TRBJ1-2; D might be TRBD1 (6 bases). This CDR3 is 15 amino acids long. The V and J ends lost 5 bases and 3 bases respectively, with 16 bases between them. Germline loops: CDR1 ENHRY, CDR2 SYGVKD. The CDR3 protein is CAISPRGRGDYGYTF. CDR3 nucleotide sequence: TGTGCCATCAGTCCTCGGGGGCGCGGCGACTATGGCTACACCTTC.

The V gene is TRBV20-1, the J gene TRBJ1-6; D unresolved. CDR1 DFQATT and CDR2 SNEGSKA come from the germline V gene (reference sequence). The CDR3 loop spans 13 amino acids. V was clipped by 1 base and J by 3 bases, with 4 bases between them. CDR3 residues: CSARAVYNSPLHF. CDR3 in DNA: TGCAGTGCTAGAGCGGTCTATAATTCACCCCTCCACTTT.

The chain couples TRBV29-1 to TRBJ2-7, with D hard to call. The CDR3 is 11 residues long. Deletions cut 7 bases from V and 5 bases from J, with 12 bases between. Germline V gene data show CDR1 as SQVTM and CDR2 as ANQGSEA. The CDR3 loop reads CSGLSAHEQYF. CDR3 in DNA: TGCAGCGGCTTATCAGCCCACGAGCAGTACTTC.

The rearrangement links TRBV18 to TRBJ1-4; D might be TRBD1 (5 bases). Trimming took 3 bases from V and 7 from J, leaving 12 bases between them. This CDR3 comprises 14 residues. CDR1 is KGHSH and CDR2 is LQKENI in the germline V gene. In DNA form, the CDR3 reads TGTGCCAGCTCACCGAGGGGTTTCGGTGAAAAACTGTTTTTT. Translation: CASSPRGFGEKLFF.

This clonotype was counted ten times or more. V gene TRBV28 combines with J gene TRBJ2-7; 9 positions agree with TRBD1. V shed 5 bases, J shed 4 bases, and the junction held 12 bases outside the gene matches. Germline V CDR1 and CDR2: MDHEN, SYDVKM. The CDR3 extends over 16 amino acids. CDR3 in amino acids: CASSTVPGQGLYEQYF. The CDR3 DNA reads as TGTGCCAGCAGTACGGTCCCGGGACAGGGCCTATACGAGCAGTACTTC.

The rearrangement links TRBV6-1 to TRBJ1-1; a weak D match, TRBD1 (5 bases). Germline loops: CDR1 MNHNS, CDR2 SASEGT. CDR3 length: 15 amino acids. Between the trimmed V and J ends, which lost 8 bases and 2 bases, there was a span of 18 bases. This chain's CDR3 is CASGGDPIRNTEAFF. For the CDR3, the DNA is TGTGCCAGCGGGGGGGACCCCATTCGAAACACTGAAGCTTTCTTT.

This clonotype has a count of ten or more. This rearrangement joins TRBV5-1 to TRBJ2-1; the D gene is possibly TRBD2 (6 bases). V was shortened by 4 bases and J by 7 bases, with 12 bases between the two germline ends. CDR1 is SGHRS, CDR2 YFSETQ, per germline. The CDR3 consists of 13 residues. In DNA, the CDR3 is TGCGCCAGCAGCCCGGGAGATTTGAATGAGCAGTTCTTC. Amino acid sequence: CASSPGDLNEQFF. Complete variable domain (other parts from reference TRBV5-1 and TRBJ2-1): KAGVTQTPRYLIKTRGQQVTLSCSPISGHRSVSWYQQTPGQGLQFLFEYFSETQRNKGNFPGRFSGRQFSNSRSEMNVSTLELGDSALYLCASSPGDLNEQFFGPGTRLTVL.

V is TRBV4-3 and J is TRBJ2-3; maybe TRBD2 (6 bases). The germline V and J ends were trimmed by 0 bases and 4 bases, with 11 bases remaining between them. Germline assignment: CDR1 LGHNA and CDR2 YSLEER. CDR3 length equals 15 residues. The CDR3 bases are TGCGCCAGCAGCCAAGACGGGGGAGCCCCAGATACGCAGTATTTT. Its translation: CASSQDGGAPDTQYF.

Only a few counts were recorded for this clonotype. The chain employs TRBV29-1 and TRBJ2-1; the D gene is possibly TRBD2 (6 bases). This CDR3 region has 13 residues. Trimming shortened V by 7 bases and J by 8 bases, and 18 bases separated the two germline ends. CDR1 is SQVTM and CDR2 is ANQGSEA in the germline V gene. CDR3 amino acids: CSACTGGGYEQFF. The CDR3 bases are TGCAGCGCTTGTACCGGTGGAGGGTATGAGCAGTTCTTC.

The chain couples TRBV5-6 to TRBJ1-3; D may be TRBD1 (5 bases). The CDR3 extends over 15 amino acids. CDR1 SGHDT and CDR2 YYEEEE come from the germline V gene. Trimming took off 2 bases at V and 2 bases at J, with 11 bases between the two ends. CDR3 amino acids: CASSFQGVTGNTIYF. The DNA for the CDR3 is TGTGCCAGCAGCTTCCAGGGCGTCACTGGAAACACCATATATTTT.

The chain is built from TRBV4-3 and TRBJ2-3, with 8 nucleotides matching TRBD2. The CDR3 runs to 17 residues. Germline V gene sequence: CDR1 LGHNA, CDR2 YSLEER. The ends lost 1 base at V and 6 bases at J; junction bases unmatched: 12. Written as DNA, the CDR3 is TGCGCCAGCAGCCAAGTCCCTCTACAGGCGGGAGGCGATACGCAGTATTTT. Amino acids: CASSQVPLQAGGDTQYF.

Comments on this clonotype: A read error is possible here, since a much larger clone lies one base away. The chain recombines TRBV20-1 with TRBJ2-1; TRBD2 aligns across 12 bases. The CDR3 is 14 residues long. The V gene's germline CDR1 is DFQATT and CDR2 SNEGSKA (reference sequence). CDR3 DNA sequence: TGCAGTGCTACTAGCGGGAGGGCCGGGAGTGAGCATTTCTTC. Its protein product is CSATSGRAGSEHFF.

This clonotype has at least ten counts. V is TRBV12-3 or TRBV12-4 and J is TRBJ2-2, with 14 bases lining up with TRBD2. J was trimmed by 6 bases and V by 8 bases; bases with no gene match: 5. The CDR3 loop spans 15 amino acids. The CDR3 protein is CASRGLAGAAGELFF. DNA for the CDR3: TGTGCCAGCCGGGGACTAGCGGGAGCTGCCGGGGAGCTGTTTTTT.

Many counts were recorded for this clonotype. V usage is TRBV29-1 and J usage is TRBJ1-2, with D tentatively TRBD1 (6 bases). Germline CDR1 SQVTM, CDR2 ANQGSEA. V lost 1 base, J lost 1 base, and 13 bases lay in between. There are 15 residues in the CDR3. The CDR3 DNA sequence: TGCAGCGTTGAAGCGGCAGGGGTTCTTAACTATGGCTACACCTTC. The encoded protein is CSVEAAGVLNYGYTF.

Ten or more counts support this clonotype. The rearrangement uses TRBV19 and TRBJ2-7, with 7 bases identical to TRBD2. CDR1 and CDR2 (germline): LNHDA, SQIVND (reference sequence). CDR3 length: 12 residues. The ends lost 3 bases at V and 7 bases at J; junction bases unmatched: 3. DNA for the CDR3: TGTGCCAGTAGTATTGCGGGGGAAGAGCAGTACTTC. The encoded protein is CASSIAGEEQYF.

This clonotype was observed at least ten times. The chain joins TRBV12-3 or TRBV12-4 to TRBJ2-1; tentatively, D is TRBD2 (6 bases). V dropped 7 bases and J dropped 7 bases, with 17 bases sitting between them. This CDR3 is built from 14 residues. CDR3 sequence: CASTRLGGKNEQFF. DNA of the CDR3: TGTGCCAGCACGAGACTGGGGGGTAAGAATGAGCAGTTCTTC.

This clonotype was detected only a few times. The chain has TRBV20-1 and TRBJ1-4, with D unresolved. V dropped 6 bases and J dropped 6 bases, with 20 bases sitting between them. Germline V gene sequence: CDR1 DFQATT, CDR2 SNEGSKA (reference sequence). The CDR3 extends over 15 amino acids. CDR3 in DNA: TGCAGTGCCAAAGCTTTCGGGGATTTATATGAAAAACTGTTTTTT. Its translation is CSAKAFGDLYEKLFF.

The CDR3 spells CSASYRGSQPQHF. DNA for the CDR3: TGCAGTGCTAGTTACAGGGGAAGTCAGCCCCAGCATTTT. The chain has TRBV20-1 and TRBJ1-5; 7 positions match TRBD1. Germline CDR1 reads DFQATT; CDR2 reads SNEGSKA (reference sequence). The CDR3 covers 13 residues. V shed 3 bases and J 6 bases; nucleotides not matched to a gene: 5.

About this clonotype itself: This may stem from a read error, because a much larger clone lies one nucleotide away. The rearrangement uses TRBV20-1 and TRBJ2-1, with D perhaps TRBD1 or TRBD2 (5 bases each). Trimming cost V 5 bases and J 4 bases, with 18 bases left between them. Per germline, CDR1 DFQATT and CDR2 SNEGSKA (reference sequence). The CDR3 totals 15 residues. CDR3 region: CSARPGTAAYNEQFF. The CDR3 DNA reads TGCAGTGCTCGCCCCGGGACGGCTGCTTACAATGAGCAGTTCTTC.

This clonotype was observed at least ten times. The chain combines TRBV5-5 with TRBJ1-1, with D perhaps TRBD1 (5 bases). The V end lost 5 bases, the J end lost 1 base, and 12 bases lay between the germline ends. CDR3 length: 14 amino acids. Germline-derived CDR1 and CDR2 are SGHKS and YYEKEE (reference sequence). CDR3 nucleotide sequence: TGTGCCAGCAGGGGTGGGACGGCGAACACTGAAGCTTTCTTT. It translates to CASRGGTANTEAFF.